This T cell receptor beta chain appears in the sequencing data of a study of blood T cell repertoires in COVID-19. Study information: Samples came from the United States, Italy and Spain, spanning acute and convalescent COVID-19.

Germline V gene sequence: CDR1 SGHVS, CDR2 FNYEAQ. The V end lost 5 bases, the J end lost 0 bases, and 13 bases lay between the germline ends. This CDR3 has 15 amino acids. Clones were sequenced by immunoSEQ multiplex PCR, and TCRdb holds only the in-frame ones, with some missing. The data show tens of thousands of clones, with approximately 90% seen just once and 2% to 2.5% held by the top ten. The gene calls are TRBV7-6 and TRBJ1-2; D might be TRBD1 (6 bases). The sequence was collected from a man aged 45-65 years with active COVID-19. The sequencing sample was made of peripheral blood. In DNA form, the CDR3 reads TGTGCCAGCAGCGTAGGGACACCTTCTAACTATGGCTACACCTTC. Amino acids: CASSVGTPSNYGYTF.